Sequencing of this T cell receptor (beta chain) was carried out in a study of blood T cell repertoires in COVID-19. About the study: Whether acute or convalescent, the COVID-19 samples came from the United States, Italy and Spain. From T cells, B-cell-depleted T cells, or PBMCs came the material, which was cDNA or gDNA.

The CDR3 is made up of 16 amino acids. Trimming at V came to 6 bases and at J to 0 bases, leaving 10 bases not matched to a gene. CDR1 and CDR2 (germline): SGDLS, YYNGEE. Per the authors' pipeline: Amplification from reference gene primers served as the basis for estimated nucleated cell counts. The table came from immunoSEQ multiplex PCR; TCRdb's copy has only in-frame clones and leaves some out. Clone size and the V and J calls come from that table; the DNA yielded D and trimming. This table has around 270,000 clones, 80% to 85% appearing once. Specimen: peripheral blood. The receptor was isolated from a man aged 55 to 70 with acute or convalescent COVID-19. The chain couples TRBV9 to TRBJ2-3, with 7 nucleotides matching TRBD2. The CDR3: CASTRGAGLSTDTQYF. Here the CDR3 DNA reads TGTGCCAGCACCAGAGGGGCGGGACTAAGCACAGATACGCAGTATTTT.